These 26 T cell receptor beta chains originate from one sample sequenced in a study of identical twins. TCRdb reanalysed the 5' RACE reads using MiXCR and keeps one entry per CDR3 protein. Seen here are roughly 1.6 million distinct CDR3 sequences, under 35% observed once, and the top ten hold about 0.27%. Sequenced sample: cord blood. These TCRs come from a newborn girl in good health.

In this sample, this clonotype turned up a few times. The rearrangement uses TRBV7-2 and TRBJ2-1, with a weak D call TRBD2 (6 bases). In germline, CDR1 is SGHTA, CDR2 FQGNSA. With 2 bases removed from V and 10 bases from J, the gap between germline ends came to 21 bases. This CDR3 has 16 residues. CDR3: CASSLRMGGLNKEQFF. CDR3 DNA: TGTGCCAGCAGCTTAAGGATGGGCGGACTAAATAAGGAGCAGTTCTTC.

As for this clonotype: One junction end does not reproduce the germline sequence, and a read error may be involved. V and J are TRBV12-3 or TRBV12-4 and TRBJ2-1, with 7 bases lining up with TRBD1. CDR3 length equals 20 residues. CDR3 in amino acids: CASSLYHARGGQSSCNEQFF. The DNA for the CDR3 is TGTGCCAGCAGTTTGTATCACGCTAGAGGGGGCCAGAGCTCCTGCAATGAGCAGTTCTTC.

The chain carries TRBV28 and TRBJ1-2, with 8 bases lining up with TRBD1. Germline trimming cut 5 bases from V and 4 bases from J; bases unmatched to any gene: 12. The CDR3 is 16 amino acids. Germline CDR1 is MDHEN and CDR2 is SYDVKM. The DNA for the CDR3 is TGTGCCAGCAGTCCCCCCCCGGGACAGGCCTTCTATGGCTACACCTTC. As protein: CASSPPPGQAFYGYTF.

The V and J genes are TRBV24-1 and TRBJ1-2; tentative D call: TRBD1 (5 bases). Deletions cut 4 bases from V and 2 bases from J, with 10 bases between. Germline CDR1 KGHDR, CDR2 SFDVKD. CDR3 size: 14 residues. The CDR3 reads CATSDRQRNYGYTF. DNA of the CDR3: TGTGCCACCAGTGACCGACAGCGCAACTATGGCTACACCTTC.

This clonotype was observed a few times. V usage is TRBV10-3 and J usage is TRBJ1-1, with TRBD1 matching over 7 bases. Looked up from germline, CDR1 is ENHRY and CDR2 is SYGVKD. This CDR3 is built from 13 residues. Trimming removed 6 bases from V and 4 bases from J; junction bases left unmatched: 5. The CDR3, as DNA: TGTGCCATCAGGGGTGACAGGGCCACTGAAGCTTTCTTT. This encodes CAIRGDRATEAFF.

This clonotype came up a few times. The chain recombines TRBV12-3 or TRBV12-4 with TRBJ1-2, with 7 bases lining up with TRBD1. The CDR3 runs 14 residues. J was trimmed by 2 bases and V by 7 bases; bases with no gene match: 7. The CDR3 sequence is CASTPQGRNYGYTF. CDR3 bases: TGTGCCAGCACCCCACAGGGGAGGAACTATGGCTACACCTTC.

This clonotype was seen ten or more times. J is TRBJ2-1 and V is TRBV12-3 or TRBV12-4, with D tentatively TRBD1 or TRBD2 (5 bases each). The CDR3 runs to 16 residues. V dropped 3 bases and J dropped 3 bases, with 15 bases sitting between them. The CDR3 is CASSFRGPNIYNEQFF. The CDR3 DNA sequence: TGTGCCAGCAGTTTTCGGGGACCCAACATCTACAATGAGCAGTTCTTC.

This clonotype turned up a few times. The chain employs TRBV3-1 and TRBJ2-1; no firm D call. The CDR3 covers 17 residues. Germline CDR1 reads LGHDT; CDR2 reads YNNKEL (reference sequence). Trimming removed 4 bases from V and 0 bases from J, with 16 bases in between. The CDR3 nucleotides are TGTGCCAGCAGCCGTGCCCGATCTAGTTTCTCCTACAATGAGCAGTTCTTC. This gives the protein CASSRARSSFSYNEQFF.

This clonotype was seen a handful of times. The chain has TRBV3-1 and TRBJ2-7, with 10 bases aligning to TRBD2. The germline CDR1 and CDR2 sequences are LGHDT and YNNKEL (reference sequence). This CDR3 is 16 amino acids long. The V gene end was trimmed by 0 bases and the J gene end by 3 bases; junction bases not matched to a gene: 5. The chain's CDR3 is CASSQDRGLAYYEQYF. CDR3 sequence (DNA): TGTGCCAGCAGCCAAGATCGGGGACTAGCGTACTACGAGCAGTACTTC.

The chain couples TRBV11-2 to TRBJ2-7; 9 bases map to TRBD2. The V gene's germline CDR1 is SGHAT and CDR2 FQNNGV. Trimming cost V 4 bases and J 0 bases; bases outside gene matches: 4. The CDR3 length is 15 residues. The CDR3 bases are TGTGCCAGCAGCTCCCAGCGGGGGGACTCCTACGAGCAGTACTTC. Its protein product is CASSSQRGDSYEQYF.

The chain couples TRBV6-5 to TRBJ2-4; 9 nucleotides align to TRBD2. The CDR3 has 16 amino acids. The V segment lost 5 bases and the J segment 6 bases; nucleotides outside the gene matches: 11. In germline, CDR1 is MNHEY, CDR2 SVGAGI. The DNA for the CDR3 is TGTGCCAGCAGTCGTACCGGGACTAGCACCATAAACATTCAGTACTTC. Translating gives CASSRTGTSTINIQYF.

The gene calls are TRBV16 and TRBJ2-5, with 10 bases lining up with TRBD2. The closer fit of TRBJ2-4 to the DNA end suggests the J call may be wrong. Germline-derived CDR1 and CDR2 are KGHSY and FQNENV. The CDR3 spans 16 residues. In DNA form, the CDR3 reads TGTGCCAGCAGCCAATCGATCAGCGGGGGGGGAAACATTCAGTACTTC. As protein: CASSQSISGGGNIQYF.

V and J are TRBV4-2 and TRBJ2-3; 11 bases line up with TRBD2. Trimming cost V 0 bases and J 0 bases; bases outside gene matches: 5. This CDR3 is 18 amino acids long. Looked up from germline, CDR1 is LGHNA and CDR2 is YNFKEQ. CDR3 DNA: TGTGCCAGCAGCCAAGAACTAGCGGGAGTCTATAGCACAGATACGCAGTATTTT. Protein product: CASSQELAGVYSTDTQYF.

This clonotype was counted a single time. The V call is TRBV3-1, the J call TRBJ1-5; D is unclear. From germline, CDR1 is LGHDT and CDR2 YNNKEL (reference sequence). The ends were cut back, 1 base at V and 5 bases at J, with 9 bases in the middle. The CDR3 covers 14 residues. CDR3 sequence reads: CASSQVGLYQPQHF. CDR3 nucleotides: TGTGCCAGCAGCCAAGTAGGTCTGTATCAGCCCCAGCATTTT.

This clonotype appeared once. At one of its ends the junction is not consistent with the germline gene, which may arise from a read error. The gene calls are TRBV29-1 and TRBJ1-1; no clear D gene. Looked up from germline, CDR1 is SQVTM and CDR2 is ANQGSEA. This CDR3 region has 11 residues. CDR3 amino acids: CSVVTNTEALF. In DNA, the CDR3 is TGCAGCGTTGTGACAAACACTGAAGCTTTATTT.

Only a few counts were recorded for this clonotype. V gene TRBV14 combines with J gene TRBJ2-2; 7 bases are a match to TRBD1. Germline CDR1 reads SGHDN; CDR2 reads FVKESK. V was clipped by 1 base and J by 7 bases; unmatched bases: 9. The CDR3 has 16 amino acids. The CDR3 is CASSQGQGPVDGELFF. CDR3 nucleotides: TGTGCCAGCAGCCAAGGACAGGGCCCAGTCGACGGGGAGCTGTTTTTT.

This rearrangement joins TRBV14 to TRBJ1-2; maybe TRBD1 (6 bases). The V end lost 4 bases, the J end lost 10 bases, and 19 bases lay between the germline ends. CDR3 size: 14 residues. Germline lookup yields CDR1 SGHDN and CDR2 FVKESK. This chain's CDR3 is CASSLKTGRNDYTF. The CDR3 DNA reads TGTGCCAGCAGCCTGAAAACAGGGAGGAATGACTACACCTTC.

The V gene is TRBV20-1, the J gene TRBJ2-3, with unresolved D. The V end was cut by 0 bases, the J end by 0 bases, with 13 bases between. Germline CDR1 reads DFQATT; CDR2 reads SNEGSKA (reference sequence). CDR3 length equals 16 residues. CDR3 nucleotide sequence: TGCAGTGCTAGAGATATCAAACGAGCTAGCACAGATACGCAGTATTTT. Encoded protein: CSARDIKRASTDTQYF.

Points on this clonotype: This sequence is one base from a far larger clone and is likely a read error. V gene TRBV6-6 combines with J gene TRBJ2-5; D ambiguous. Germline loops: CDR1 MNHNY, CDR2 SVGAGI (reference sequence). This CDR3 contains 11 residues. In nucleotides, the CDR3 is TGTGGCAGCAGTGTGAGGGAGACCCAGTACTTC. It encodes CGSSVRETQYF.

This clonotype was detected many times. J is TRBJ2-1 and V is TRBV4-2; tentative D call: TRBD2 (6 bases). CDR3 length: 14 residues. Germline V gene data show CDR1 as LGHNA and CDR2 as YNFKEQ. Trimming took off 2 bases at V and 5 bases at J, with 10 bases between the two ends. The CDR3 region is CASSQIAGNNEQFF. The DNA of the CDR3 is TGTGCCAGCAGCCAAATCGCGGGGAACAATGAGCAGTTCTTC.

A few counts support this clonotype. The chain carries TRBV5-1 and TRBJ2-7, with D maybe TRBD2 (6 bases). The V end was cut by 2 bases, the J end by 4 bases, with 13 bases between. This CDR3 region has 14 residues. The germline V gene encodes CDR1 SGHRS and CDR2 YFSETQ. The CDR3 bases are TGCGCCAGCAGCTTTCGATCCGGGAGTTACGAGCAGTACTTC. Amino acids: CASSFRSGSYEQYF.

Details on this clonotype: A much larger clone lies one base from this, so it may be a read error. V usage is TRBV2 and J usage is TRBJ1-2; 9 bases agree with TRBD1. This CDR3 is built from 11 residues. Per germline, CDR1 SNHLY and CDR2 FYNNEI. Trimming removed 9 bases from V and 4 bases from J; junction bases left unmatched: 0. The CDR3 is CARTGGYGYTF. The CDR3 region has the DNA TGTGCCAGGACAGGGGGCTATGGCTACACCTTC. Full variable domain (outside the CDR3, taken from reference TRBV2 and TRBJ1-2): EPEVTQTPSHQVTQMGQEVILRCVPISNHLYFYWYRQILGQKVEFLVSFYNNEISEKSEIFDDQFSVERPDGSNFTLKIRSTKLEDSAMYFCARTGGYGYTFGSGTRLTVV.

The chain is built from TRBV4-1 and TRBJ2-3; D is unresolved. The CDR3 length is 15 residues. The ends were cut back, 0 bases at V and 6 bases at J, with 13 bases in the middle. The germline CDR1 and CDR2 sequences are MGHRA and YSYEKL. The DNA of the CDR3 is TGCGCCAGCAGCCAAGAAGGTTCGGTTAGGGATACGCAGTATTTT. Translating it yields CASSQEGSVRDTQYF.

The chain links TRBV7-7 to TRBJ1-6, with TRBD1 matching over 8 bases. Germline CDR1 is SSHAT and CDR2 is FNYEAQ (reference sequence). The CDR3 spans 13 residues. The J segment lost 9 bases and the V segment lost 5 bases, leaving 3 bases of the junction unmatched. CDR3 in DNA: TGTGCCAGCAGCCCCGACAGGGGTTCACCCCTCCACTTT. Residues: CASSPDRGSPLHF.

The chain has TRBV6-6 and TRBJ2-3, with D possibly being TRBD1 (5 bases). The CDR3 is 15 residues long. Germline V gene data show CDR1 as MNHNY and CDR2 as SVGAGI (reference sequence). V dropped 2 bases and J dropped 0 bases, with 9 bases sitting between them. The CDR3 region is CASSYDSLSTDTQYF. The CDR3 nucleotides read TGTGCCAGCAGTTACGACAGTCTTAGCACAGATACGCAGTATTTT.

This clonotype appeared a few times. The V and J genes are TRBV5-1 and TRBJ2-3, with 7 bases that match TRBD2. With V trimmed by 5 bases and J by 2 bases, 11 bases remained unmatched. Germline V CDR1 and CDR2: SGHRS, YFSETQ. The CDR3 consists of 16 residues. This chain's CDR3 is CASSLAATTFTDTQYF. The DNA of the CDR3 is TGCGCCAGCAGTCTAGCGGCAACCACTTTCACAGATACGCAGTATTTT.